These T cell receptor beta chains were read from a single sample in a study of PD-1 blockade in classical Hodgkin lymphoma. Produced via immunoSEQ multiplex PCR; TCRdb's table is partial and in-frame only. The sample lists 72,000 or so clones, more than 85% occurring once. The sample was peripheral blood mononuclear cells (PBMCs), taken at baseline. All receptors derive from a human donor with classical Hodgkin lymphoma. The CDR3 runs from the conserved cysteine through the conserved F or W. Fields, in order: D gene, V gene, J gene, CDR3 protein, CDR3 DNA. The D gene is left open where the match is weak.

TRBD2	TRBV6-5	TRBJ2-7	CASSPGTSETYEQYF	TGTGCCAGCAGTCCCGGGACTAGCGAAACCTACGAGCAGTACTTC
NA	TRBV2	TRBJ2-1	CASSEGVNNEQFF	TGTGCCAGCAGTGAAGGGGTTAACAATGAGCAGTTCTTC
NA	TRBV25-1	TRBJ1-1	CASSEYYGTEAFF	TGTGCCAGCAGTGAATATTATGGGACTGAAGCTTTCTTT
TRBD2	TRBV30	TRBJ2-1	CAWSSGLAGGLEQFF	TGTGCCTGGAGCTCGGGACTAGCGGGAGGTTTAGAGCAGTTCTTC
NA	TRBV9	TRBJ1-6	CASSIGSDNSPLHF	TGTGCCAGCAGCATCGGCTCGGATAATTCACCCCTCCACTTT
TRBD2	TRBV5-1	TRBJ2-7	CASSWTLAGTSYEQYF	TGCGCCAGCAGCTGGACACTAGCGGGGACCTCCTACGAGCAGTACTTC
TRBD1	TRBV5-1	TRBJ2-5	CASSLVQGLGQGTQYF	TGCGCCAGCAGCTTGGTACAGGGGCTTGGGCAAGGTACCCAGTACTTC
TRBD2	TRBV6-6	TRBJ2-5	CASSDLAGVQETQYF	TGTGCCAGCAGCGACCTAGCGGGGGTGCAAGAGACCCAGTACTTC
NA	TRBV5-1	TRBJ2-7	CASSLETVSEQYF	TGCGCCAGCAGCTTGGAGACAGTGAGCGAGCAGTACTTC
TRBD2	TRBV27	TRBJ2-7	CASGTGTSPYEQYF	TGTGCCAGCGGAACCGGGACTAGCCCCTACGAGCAGTACTTC
NA	TRBV7-2	TRBJ2-7	CASSRAWGGEGSYEQYF	TGTGCCAGCAGCCGAGCCTGGGGAGGCGAGGGCTCCTACGAGCAGTACTTC
TRBD2	TRBV5-5	TRBJ2-3	CASSVTSGGTDTQYF	TGTGCCAGCAGCGTAACTAGCGGGGGGACAGATACGCAGTATTTT
TRBD1	TRBV30	TRBJ2-7	CAWETGGDYEQYF	TGTGCCTGGGAAACAGGGGGAGACTACGAGCAGTACTTC
NA	TRBV27	TRBJ2-2	CASSPANTGELFF	TGTGCCAGCAGCCCAGCGAACACCGGGGAGCTGTTTTTT
NA	TRBV4-2	TRBJ2-3	CASSQKTGTTDTQYF	TGTGCCAGCAGCCAAAAAACCGGGACTACAGATACGCAGTATTTT
NA	TRBV7-2	TRBJ2-1	CASTWGVGWREQFF	TGTGCCAGCACCTGGGGTGTAGGCTGGCGTGAGCAGTTCTTC
NA	TRBV9	TRBJ2-3	CASSVGGLDGADTQYF	TGTGCCAGCAGCGTAGGGGGACTGGATGGGGCAGATACGCAGTATTTT
TRBD1	TRBV19	TRBJ2-7	CASSIGTGDYEQYF	TGTGCCAGTAGTATTGGGACAGGTGACTACGAGCAGTACTTC
NA	TRBV11-2	TRBJ1-4	CASSLGAGISANEKLFF	TGTGCCAGCAGCTTAGGGGCAGGGATAAGTGCTAATGAAAAACTGTTTTTT
TRBD1	TRBV2	TRBJ2-1	CASREDRVSYNEQFF	TGTGCCAGCAGGGAAGACAGGGTGAGCTACAATGAGCAGTTCTTC
NA	TRBV7-9	TRBJ1-5	CASAPSFGPQPQHF	TGTGCCAGCGCCCCTTCGTTTGGGCCTCAGCCCCAGCATTTT
TRBD1	TRBV27	TRBJ1-1	CASSLGFGTGEAFF	TGTGCCAGCAGTTTAGGTTTCGGGACAGGTGAAGCTTTCTTT
TRBD2	TRBV9	TRBJ2-1	CASSAAGGYNEQFF	TGTGCCAGCAGCGCCGCGGGAGGGTACAATGAGCAGTTCTTC
NA	TRBV11-1	TRBJ2-3	CASREGYTQYF	TGTGCCAGCAGAGAAGGGTATACGCAGTATTTT
TRBD2	TRBV6-1	TRBJ2-3	CASSETSGSINTQYF	TGTGCCAGCAGTGAAACTAGCGGGAGTATAAATACGCAGTATTTT
TRBD2	TRBV18	TRBJ2-4	CASSPRDLPGLAGVVNIQYF	TGTGCCAGCTCACCCCGAGACCTCCCGGGACTAGCGGGGGTGGTTAACATTCAGTACTTC
NA	TRBV28	TRBJ1-6	CASSPEHSPLHF	TGTGCCAGCAGTCCAGAGCATTCACCCCTCCACTTT
NA	TRBV7-2	TRBJ2-7	CASGREIYEQYF	TGTGCCAGCGGCAGGGAGATCTACGAGCAGTACTTC
TRBD1	TRBV28	TRBJ1-4	CASSWTGGGEKLFF	TGTGCCAGCAGTTGGACAGGGGGCGGTGAAAAACTGTTTTTT